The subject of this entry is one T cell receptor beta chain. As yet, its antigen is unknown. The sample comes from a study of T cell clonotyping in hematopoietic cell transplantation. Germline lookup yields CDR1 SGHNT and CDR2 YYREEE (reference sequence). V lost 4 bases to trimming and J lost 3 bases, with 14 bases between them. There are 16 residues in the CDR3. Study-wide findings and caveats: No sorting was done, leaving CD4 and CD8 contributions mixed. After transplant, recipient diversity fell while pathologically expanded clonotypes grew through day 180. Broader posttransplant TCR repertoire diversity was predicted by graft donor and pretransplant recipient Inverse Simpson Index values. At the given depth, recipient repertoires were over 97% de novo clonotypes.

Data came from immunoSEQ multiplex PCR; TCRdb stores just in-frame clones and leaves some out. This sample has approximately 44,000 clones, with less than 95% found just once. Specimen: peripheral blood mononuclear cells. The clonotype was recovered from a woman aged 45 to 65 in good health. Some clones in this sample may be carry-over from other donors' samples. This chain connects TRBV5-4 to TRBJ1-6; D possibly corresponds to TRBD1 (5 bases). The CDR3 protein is CASSTGASDYNSPLHF. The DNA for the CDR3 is TGTGCCAGCAGCACCGGGGCTTCCGACTATAATTCACCCCTCCACTTT.